This is a list of T cell receptor beta chains from one sample in a study of beta chain features in type 1 diabetes. The repertoire was sequenced with immunoSEQ multiplex PCR; TCRdb's copy has only in-frame clones and lacks some. The sample consists of about 160,000 clones, 6.5% to 8.5% of them appearing once. The sequenced material came from central memory CD4+ T cells from blood. Receptor source: a man in his late teens or twenties with type 1 diabetes. Each CDR3 is given with its conserved first and last residue. A D gene is named only where the DNA matches it firmly. The size field is filled for only some rows; it gives once, few, many or a size class.

cdr3_nt cdr3_aa j_call v_call clone_size d_call
TGTGCCAGCAGTTTGGGACAAAACTATGGCTACACCTTC CASSLGQNYGYTF TRBJ1-2 TRBV5-4 . .
TGTGCCTGGACCGGGACAGGGGTGTGGCAGCAGTACTTC CAWTGTGVWQQYF TRBJ2-7 TRBV30 few TRBD1
TGTGCCAGCAGCAAAAGACTAGCGGGAGGCACCGGGGAGCTGTTTTTT CASSKRLAGGTGELFF TRBJ2-2 TRBV7-8 few TRBD2
TGTGCCATCCGTGTTCAACAGGGACCCAATCAGCCCCAGCATTTT CAIRVQQGPNQPQHF TRBJ1-5 TRBV6-1 few .
TGTGCCAGCAGTCATCCAGGGGAGAATGGCTACACCTTC CASSHPGENGYTF TRBJ1-2 TRBV6-5 few .
TGTGCCAGTAGTATCGGGTCTGCGGGAGGGCCCGTAAATGAGCAGTTCTTC CASSIGSAGGPVNEQFF TRBJ2-1 TRBV19 few TRBD2
TGTGCCAGCAGTTGGGACAGGGGGATTCAGTACTTC CASSWDRGIQYF TRBJ2-4 TRBV5-4 few TRBD1
TGCGCCAGCAGCTTGGTCACCACGGGAGGCGAGCAGTACTTC CASSLVTTGGEQYF TRBJ2-7 TRBV5-1 few TRBD2
TGTGCCAGCAGCTCCTATGACAGGTCCTACGAGCAGTACTTC CASSSYDRSYEQYF TRBJ2-7 TRBV6-6 . .
TGTGCCAGCAGTTTAGGTAGGAACACTGAAGCTTTCTTT CASSLGRNTEAFF TRBJ1-1 TRBV27 few .
TGTGCCAGCAGCCCTATAGCAGGGGCGAACACCGGGGAGCTGTTTTTT CASSPIAGANTGELFF TRBJ2-2 TRBV7-6 . .
TGTGCCAGCAGCGTAGGTCCGGGACAGGGGTGGTCTCTGTACTTC CASSVGPGQGWSLYF TRBJ2-5 TRBV9 few TRBD1
TGTGCCTGGAGCAATACCGGGACAGGGGGCGAGCCCCAGCATTTT CAWSNTGTGGEPQHF TRBJ1-5 TRBV30 few TRBD1
TGTGCCAGCTCCCTAGACCCCTACGAGCAGTACTTC CASSLDPYEQYF TRBJ2-7 TRBV18 few .
TGTGCCAGCAGCGACAGGAACACAGATACGCAGTATTTT CASSDRNTDTQYF TRBJ2-3 TRBV9 few .
TGTGCCAGCAGCCACCTGGGCAGTGACAATGAGCAGTTCTTC CASSHLGSDNEQFF TRBJ2-1 TRBV5-5 few .
TGTGCCAGCAGCTTAGATAGGGAGAGTACAGATACGCAGTATTTT CASSLDRESTDTQYF TRBJ2-3 TRBV11-2 . .
TGTGCCAGCAGCTTACAGGGTTCGGGAGCTTTCTTT CASSLQGSGAFF TRBJ1-1 TRBV7-2 few .
TGTGCCAGCCACTACAACTCTGGAAACACCATATATTTT CASHYNSGNTIYF TRBJ1-3 TRBV2 . .
TGTGCCAGCAGCATTAGTGGCCTAGCGGGAGGGCCGGAGCAGTTCTTC CASSISGLAGGPEQFF TRBJ2-1 TRBV7-2 . TRBD2
TGTGCCAGCAGCCAAGGAGGGCGATACAGCTCCTATAATTCACCCCTCCACTTT CASSQGGRYSSYNSPLHF TRBJ1-6 TRBV14 few .
TGTGCCAGCAGTTCGGCAAAGGGAGCAGATACGCAGTATTTT CASSSAKGADTQYF TRBJ2-3 TRBV28 few .
TGTGCCTGGAGCCCAAAAAGGGACAGGTCCTACAATGAGCAGTTCTTC CAWSPKRDRSYNEQFF TRBJ2-1 TRBV30 few TRBD1
TGTGCCAGCAGCTCCCTACGGGAACCTTGGCATGGCTACACCTTC CASSSLREPWHGYTF TRBJ1-2 TRBV11-2 . .
TGTGCCAGCTCGCCCGGGGTCGGCTCCTACGAGCAGTACTTC CASSPGVGSYEQYF TRBJ2-7 TRBV18 many .
TGTGCCAGTTCCTCCGAGGGATTACGCCAGCCCCAGCATTTT CASSSEGLRQPQHF TRBJ1-5 TRBV19 few .
TGTGCCTGGAGTAAGGTAGCGGGAGTCTACAATGAGCAGTTCTTC CAWSKVAGVYNEQFF TRBJ2-1 TRBV30 many TRBD2
TGTGCCAGCAGCTCGTGGACAGGGTATAGCAATCAGCCCCAGCATTTT CASSSWTGYSNQPQHF TRBJ1-5 TRBV5-6 few TRBD1
TGTGCCAGTAGTTCCAGCCGGGGACAGAGTACCTACGAGCAGTACTTC CASSSSRGQSTYEQYF TRBJ2-7 TRBV19 few TRBD1
TGTGCCAGCGGACAGGGGGCGCAAGGGGAGACCCAGTACTTC CASGQGAQGETQYF TRBJ2-5 TRBV2 . TRBD1
TGTGCCAGCAGCTTGGGGGGGGTTGGAGAGACCCAGTACTTC CASSLGGVGETQYF TRBJ2-5 TRBV5-4 . .
TGTGCCAGCAGCTCAGGGACTAGCGGTGGATCCGGGGCAGCCTACGAGCAGTACTTC CASSSGTSGGSGAAYEQYF TRBJ2-7 TRBV7-2 few TRBD2
TGTGCCAGTAGTTGGGCCGAAGACCATCAGCCCCAGCATTTT CASSWAEDHQPQHF TRBJ1-5 TRBV19 . .
TGCGCCAGCAGCTTGGGTCTTATGGCAGGGGGAGCAGATACGCAGTATTTT CASSLGLMAGGADTQYF TRBJ2-3 TRBV5-1 few TRBD1
TGTGCCAGCAGCTCGGATGGTGGCGGACTATACAATGAGCAGTTCTTC CASSSDGGGLYNEQFF TRBJ2-1 TRBV5-8 . .
TGTGCCAGCAGCTACCTTAGGAGCGGGGTTAACAATGAGCAGTTCTTC CASSYLRSGVNNEQFF TRBJ2-1 TRBV28 . TRBD2
TGTGCCTCTCGATCGGACCAAGAGACCCAGTACTTC CASRSDQETQYF TRBJ2-5 TRBV2 . .
TGTGCCACACAGGACTATGGCTACACCTTC CATQDYGYTF TRBJ1-2 TRBV10-3 . .
TGCGCCAGCAGCTTGGCATTAGCGGGAAGTGGTGAGCAGTTCTTC CASSLALAGSGEQFF TRBJ2-1 TRBV5-1 few TRBD2
TGCGCCAGCAAACGAGCGGGAGGGTCCTACGAGCAGTACTTC CASKRAGGSYEQYF TRBJ2-7 TRBV5-1 . TRBD2
TGTGCCAGCAGCCGCGTGTCCTCAGGTCCTAAAGATGGCTACACCTTC CASSRVSSGPKDGYTF TRBJ1-2 TRBV7-8 few .
TGTGCCAGCAGCGTAGGAAACGCGGGCATTCAGTACTTC CASSVGNAGIQYF TRBJ2-4 TRBV9 few .
TGTGCCAGCTCACCACAGCCTAGCGGGAATGTTTACGAGCAGTACTTC CASSPQPSGNVYEQYF TRBJ2-7 TRBV18 few TRBD2
TGTGCCAGCAGCCCTCGACAGGGTCACGGCAATGAGCAGTTCTTC CASSPRQGHGNEQFF TRBJ2-1 TRBV11-2 many TRBD1
TGTGCCAGCAGCCGACCCCGAGGGTACACTGAAGCTTTCTTT CASSRPRGYTEAFF TRBJ1-1 TRBV28 . .
TGTGCCAGCAGTCCCGGGGGGGCCAAAGCAAATGAGCAGTTCTTC CASSPGGAKANEQFF TRBJ2-1 TRBV28 few TRBD2
TGCGCCAGCAGCCTTATCGGGACAGTCACTGAAGCTTTCTTT CASSLIGTVTEAFF TRBJ1-1 TRBV4-3 . TRBD1
TGTGCCAGCAGCTTATACACAGATACGCAGTATTTT CASSLYTDTQYF TRBJ2-3 TRBV11-2 few .
TGTGCCAGCTCACCAGACTATAACGGTGCAACCGGGGAGCTGTTTTTT CASSPDYNGATGELFF TRBJ2-2 TRBV18 . .